This TCR beta chain is from a study of blood T cell repertoires in COVID-19. Background on the study: Acute-phase and convalescent COVID-19 samples originated in the United States, Italy and Spain.

Patients in Seattle were enrolled during active infection, then followed longitudinally. V lost 1 base and J lost 4; bases outside the gene matches: 2. The CDR3 runs to 14 residues. CDR1 MGHRA and CDR2 YSYEKL come from the germline V gene. Clones were read by immunoSEQ multiplex PCR, and TCRdb kept only the in-frame ones, dropping some. The table shows 200,000 to 250,000 clones, with approximately 78% occurring only once. The TCR sequence derives from a woman aged 80 or older with COVID-19, enrolled during active disease. Sample: peripheral blood. V is TRBV4-1 and J is TRBJ2-7, with 9 bases matching TRBD1. The CDR3 region has the DNA TGCGCCAGCAGCCAAGCCGGGACAGGGTACGAGCAGTACTTC. Its protein product is CASSQAGTGYEQYF.